This is a list of T cell receptor beta chains from one sample in a study of blood T cell repertoires in COVID-19. Only in-frame clones appear in the TCRdb table, and some are missing; sequencing was by immunoSEQ multiplex PCR. The table shows a few hundred thousand clones, with roughly nine tenths occurring only once. The sample consisted of peripheral blood. These receptors were taken from a man in his sixties who had recovered from COVID-19. Each CDR3 is given with its conserved first and last residue. Fields, in order: clone size, CDR3 length, V gene, J gene, D gene, CDR3 DNA, CDR3 protein. A D gene is named only where the DNA matches it firmly. Clone size, where shown, is once, few, many, or a class for clones that have expanded.

clone size: -
CDR3 length: 12
V gene: TRBV19
J gene: TRBJ1-2
D gene: -
CDR3 DNA: TGTGCCAGTACCCCCACTAACTATGGCTACACCTTC
CDR3 protein: CASTPTNYGYTF

clone size: -
CDR3 length: 15
V gene: TRBV2
J gene: TRBJ2-3
D gene: -
CDR3 DNA: TGTGCCAGCAGCCTCGGCAGGGCCGGCACAGATACGCAGTATTTT
CDR3 protein: CASSLGRAGTDTQYF

clone size: -
CDR3 length: 13
V gene: TRBV19
J gene: TRBJ1-5
D gene: -
CDR3 DNA: TGTGCCAGTAGGAACGGAGAGAATCAGCCCCAGCATTTT
CDR3 protein: CASRNGENQPQHF

clone size: -
CDR3 length: 15
V gene: TRBV2
J gene: TRBJ1-5
D gene: TRBD1
CDR3 DNA: TGTGCCAGCAGGGGAGACAGGGAGGAGTCTCAGCCCCAGCATTTT
CDR3 protein: CASRGDREESQPQHF

clone size: -
CDR3 length: 13
V gene: TRBV3-1/TRBV3-2
J gene: TRBJ2-5
D gene: TRBD1
CDR3 DNA: TGTGCCAGCAGAAGACAGGGCGGAGAGACCCAGTACTTC
CDR3 protein: CASRRQGGETQYF

clone size: -
CDR3 length: 17
V gene: TRBV5-1
J gene: TRBJ1-4
D gene: TRBD1
CDR3 DNA: TGCGCCAGCAGCCCCGCAGGGACAGCTCGTGTTAATGAAAAACTGTTTTTT
CDR3 protein: CASSPAGTARVNEKLFF

clone size: -
CDR3 length: 16
V gene: TRBV18
J gene: TRBJ2-7
D gene: -
CDR3 DNA: TGTGCCAGCTCACCACCATCTGCGGGGATGGGGTACGAGCAGTACTTC
CDR3 protein: CASSPPSAGMGYEQYF

clone size: -
CDR3 length: 13
V gene: TRBV18
J gene: TRBJ2-7
D gene: TRBD1
CDR3 DNA: TGTGCCAGCTCACCACCGACAGGGGTCGAGCAGTACTTC
CDR3 protein: CASSPPTGVEQYF

clone size: -
CDR3 length: 17
V gene: TRBV30
J gene: TRBJ1-1
D gene: TRBD1
CDR3 DNA: TGTGCCTGGAGTCCCCGGGGGTTACAGGGGGTGGGCACTGAAGCTTTCTTT
CDR3 protein: CAWSPRGLQGVGTEAFF

clone size: few
CDR3 length: 14
V gene: TRBV6-5
J gene: TRBJ1-2
D gene: -
CDR3 DNA: TGTGCCAGCAGTTCACCTACAGGGAGCTATGGCTACACCTTC
CDR3 protein: CASSSPTGSYGYTF

clone size: -
CDR3 length: 15
V gene: TRBV7-9
J gene: TRBJ1-2
D gene: -
CDR3 DNA: TGTGCCAGCACGGGACTCTCGTTAGCGGTCTATGGCTACACCTTC
CDR3 protein: CASTGLSLAVYGYTF

clone size: -
CDR3 length: 16
V gene: TRBV6-1
J gene: TRBJ2-7
D gene: -
CDR3 DNA: TGTGCCAGCAGTGTCGGTAGAGGGGGGGGAGTCTACGAGCAGTACTTC
CDR3 protein: CASSVGRGGGVYEQYF

clone size: -
CDR3 length: 15
V gene: TRBV30
J gene: TRBJ2-1
D gene: -
CDR3 DNA: TGTGCCAGGTCTGGAGGGGAGCCCCCCTACAATGAGCAGTTCTTC
CDR3 protein: CARSGGEPPYNEQFF

clone size: -
CDR3 length: 14
V gene: TRBV20-1
J gene: TRBJ2-7
D gene: TRBD2
CDR3 DNA: TGCAGTGCTAGTAGCGGGGGCCTCTCCTACGAGCAGTACTTC
CDR3 protein: CSASSGGLSYEQYF

clone size: -
CDR3 length: 14
V gene: TRBV18
J gene: TRBJ2-7
D gene: TRBD1
CDR3 DNA: TGTGCCAGCTCACAAGACAGGGGGAAGTACGAGCAGTACTTC
CDR3 protein: CASSQDRGKYEQYF

clone size: few
CDR3 length: 16
V gene: TRBV10-3
J gene: TRBJ2-3
D gene: TRBD2
CDR3 DNA: TGTGCCATCAGTGAGTCGACAGCGGGGGGTCCTAATACGCAGTATTTT
CDR3 protein: CAISESTAGGPNTQYF